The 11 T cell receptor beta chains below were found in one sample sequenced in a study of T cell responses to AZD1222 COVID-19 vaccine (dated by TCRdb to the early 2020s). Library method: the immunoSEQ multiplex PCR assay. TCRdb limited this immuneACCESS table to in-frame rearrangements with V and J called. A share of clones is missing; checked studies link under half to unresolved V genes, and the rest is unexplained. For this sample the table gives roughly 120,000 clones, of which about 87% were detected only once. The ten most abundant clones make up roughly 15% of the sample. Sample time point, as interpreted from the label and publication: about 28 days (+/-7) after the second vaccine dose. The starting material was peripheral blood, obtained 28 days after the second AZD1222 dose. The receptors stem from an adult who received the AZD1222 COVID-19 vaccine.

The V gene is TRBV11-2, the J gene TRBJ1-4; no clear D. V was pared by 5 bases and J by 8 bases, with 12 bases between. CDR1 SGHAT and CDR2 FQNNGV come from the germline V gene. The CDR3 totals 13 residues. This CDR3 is CASSPRRREKLFF. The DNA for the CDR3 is TGTGCCAGCAGCCCGCGGAGGAGAGAAAAACTGTTTTTT.

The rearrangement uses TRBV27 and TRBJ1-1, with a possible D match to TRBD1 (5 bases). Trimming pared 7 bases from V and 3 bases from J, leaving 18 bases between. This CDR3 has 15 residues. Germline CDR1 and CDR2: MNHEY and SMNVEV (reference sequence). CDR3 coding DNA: TGTGCCAGCACCAAGGGGTATCAGGGCGACACTGAAGCTTTCTTT. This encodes CASTKGYQGDTEAFF.

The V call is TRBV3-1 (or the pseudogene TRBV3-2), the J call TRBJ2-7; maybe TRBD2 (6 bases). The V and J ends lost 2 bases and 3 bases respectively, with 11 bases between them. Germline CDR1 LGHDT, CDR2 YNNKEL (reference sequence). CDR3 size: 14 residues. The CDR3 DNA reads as TGTGCCAGCAGCCAATCAACTAGCTTCTACGAGCAGTACTTC. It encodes CASSQSTSFYEQYF.

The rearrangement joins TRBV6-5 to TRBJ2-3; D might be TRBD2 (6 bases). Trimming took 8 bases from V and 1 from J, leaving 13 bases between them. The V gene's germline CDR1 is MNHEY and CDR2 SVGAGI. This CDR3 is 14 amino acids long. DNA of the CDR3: TGTGCCAGCTTAACGGGGGAGGGCACAGATACGCAGTATTTT. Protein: CASLTGEGTDTQYF.

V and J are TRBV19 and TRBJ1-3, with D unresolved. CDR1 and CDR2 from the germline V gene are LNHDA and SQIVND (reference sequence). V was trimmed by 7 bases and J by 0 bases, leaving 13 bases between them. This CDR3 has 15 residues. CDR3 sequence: CASTIHSGSGNTIYF. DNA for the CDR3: TGTGCCAGTACCATCCACAGCGGCTCTGGAAACACCATATATTTT.

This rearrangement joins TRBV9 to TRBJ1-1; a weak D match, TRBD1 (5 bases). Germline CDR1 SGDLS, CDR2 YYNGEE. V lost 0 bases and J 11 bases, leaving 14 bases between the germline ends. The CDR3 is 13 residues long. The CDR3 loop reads CASSVGRGSVAFF. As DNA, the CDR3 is TGTGCCAGCAGCGTAGGAAGGGGATCGGTGGCTTTCTTT. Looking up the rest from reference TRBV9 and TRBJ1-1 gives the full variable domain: DSGVTQTPKHLITATGQRVTLRCSPRSGDLSVYWYQQSLDQGLQFLIQYYNGEERAKGNILERFSAQQFPDLHSELNLSSLELGDSALYFCASSVGRGSVAFFGQGTRLTVV.

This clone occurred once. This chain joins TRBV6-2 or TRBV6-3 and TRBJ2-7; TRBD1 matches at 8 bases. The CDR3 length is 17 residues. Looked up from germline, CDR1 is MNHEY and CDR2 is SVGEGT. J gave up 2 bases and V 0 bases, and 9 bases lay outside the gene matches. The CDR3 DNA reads TGTGCCAGCAGTTACTCGATGTTGGGACAGGATCCCTACGAGCAGTACTTC. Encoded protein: CASSYSMLGQDPYEQYF.

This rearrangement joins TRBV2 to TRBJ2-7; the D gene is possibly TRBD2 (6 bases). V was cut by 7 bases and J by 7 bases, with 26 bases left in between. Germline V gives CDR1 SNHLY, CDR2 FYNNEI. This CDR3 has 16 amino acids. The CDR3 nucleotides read TGTGCCAGCATCGAGGGACTGGAGACATTTATCCAAGAGCAGTACTTC. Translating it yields CASIEGLETFIQEQYF.

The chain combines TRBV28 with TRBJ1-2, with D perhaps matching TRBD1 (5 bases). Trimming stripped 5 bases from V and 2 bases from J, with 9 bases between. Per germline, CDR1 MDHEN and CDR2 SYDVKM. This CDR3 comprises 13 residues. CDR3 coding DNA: TGTGCCAGCAGTCTGGGACCGAACTATGGCTACACCTTC. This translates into CASSLGPNYGYTF.

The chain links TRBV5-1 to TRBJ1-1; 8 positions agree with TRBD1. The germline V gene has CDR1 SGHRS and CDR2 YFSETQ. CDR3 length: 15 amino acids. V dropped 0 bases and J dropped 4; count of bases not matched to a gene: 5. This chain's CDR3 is CASSLGTGMGTEAFF. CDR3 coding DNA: TGCGCCAGCAGCTTGGGGACAGGGATGGGCACTGAAGCTTTCTTT.

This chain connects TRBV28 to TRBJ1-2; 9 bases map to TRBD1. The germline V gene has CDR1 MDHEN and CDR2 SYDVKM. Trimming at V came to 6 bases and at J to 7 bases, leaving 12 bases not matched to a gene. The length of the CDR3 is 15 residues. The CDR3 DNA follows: TGTGCCAGCAGACGGACCGGGACAGGGTCCTCTGGCTACACCTTC. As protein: CASRRTGTGSSGYTF.